This entry lists 24 T cell receptor beta chains sequenced from one sample in a study of brain metastases from non-small cell lung cancer. TCRdb keeps only in-frame clones here, not all; method: immunoSEQ multiplex PCR. The sample holds 2,000 to 2,500 clones, around 86% seen once. The sample comprised tumor-adjacent normal tissue. Every receptor here comes from a donor aged 40 or over with non-small cell lung cancer.

The chain has TRBV19 and TRBJ2-1; 7 bases agree with TRBD2. The V gene end was trimmed by 5 bases and the J gene end by 10 bases; junction bases not matched to a gene: 14. The CDR3 length is 15 residues. The V gene's germline CDR1 is LNHDA and CDR2 SQIVND (reference sequence). The CDR3, as DNA: TGTGCCAGTAGTCCCCCCACAAAGCGGGGACTGGAGCAGTTCTTC. Residues: CASSPPTKRGLEQFF.

V usage is TRBV18 and J usage is TRBJ1-1; 9 bases fit TRBD1. The CDR3 contains 15 residues. Germline loops: CDR1 KGHSH, CDR2 LQKENI. V dropped 4 bases and J dropped 1; count of bases not matched to a gene: 4. The CDR3 sequence is CASSQNRGQNTEAFF. DNA of the CDR3: TGTGCCAGCTCACAAAACAGGGGGCAGAACACTGAAGCTTTCTTT.

V usage is TRBV5-1 and J usage is TRBJ2-3; perhaps TRBD1 as D (5 bases). Germline CDR1 reads SGHRS; CDR2 reads YFSETQ. The CDR3 has 14 residues. V was pared by 0 bases and J by 4 bases, with 9 bases between. This CDR3 is CASSLDSQADTQYF. The CDR3 region has the DNA TGCGCCAGCAGCTTGGATTCACAGGCAGATACGCAGTATTTT.

The chain recombines TRBV5-1 with TRBJ2-6; D is undetermined. Germline CDR1 and CDR2: SGHRS and YFSETQ. This CDR3 region has 13 residues. V lost 4 bases and J lost 1, with 3 bases in between. CDR3 sequence: CASSPSGANVLTF. DNA of the CDR3: TGCGCCAGCAGCCCATCTGGGGCCAACGTCCTGACTTTC. Variable domain in full (rest from reference TRBV5-1 and TRBJ2-6): KAGVTQTPRYLIKTRGQQVTLSCSPISGHRSVSWYQQTPGQGLQFLFEYFSETQRNKGNFPGRFSGRQFSNSRSEMNVSTLELGDSALYLCASSPSGANVLTFGAGSRLTVL.

The chain links TRBV28 to TRBJ1-2; D unclear. Trimming cost V 6 bases and J 0 bases, with 5 bases left between them. Germline V gene lookup returns CDR1 MDHEN and CDR2 SYDVKM. The CDR3 is 12 residues long. The CDR3 reads CASRRANYGYTF. CDR3 coding DNA: TGTGCCAGCAGGCGGGCTAACTATGGCTACACCTTC.

The chain combines TRBV6-1 with TRBJ2-5; 7 nucleotides align to TRBD1. J lost 3 bases, V lost 4 bases, and 17 bases had no gene match. The CDR3 runs to 18 residues. Germline assignment: CDR1 MNHNS and CDR2 SASEGT. CDR3 in amino acids: CASSAEWGTETVKETQYF. The CDR3 DNA sequence: TGTGCCAGCAGTGCCGAGTGGGGGACAGAGACCGTTAAAGAGACCCAGTACTTC.

The chain carries TRBV10-1 and TRBJ2-3; no clear D gene. Trimming stripped 5 bases from V and 2 bases from J, with 8 bases between. The germline V gene encodes CDR1 WNHNN and CDR2 SYGVQD (reference sequence). CDR3 length: 13 amino acids. CDR3 protein: CASSQSVTDTQYF. The DNA of the CDR3 is TGCGCCAGCAGTCAATCTGTCACAGATACGCAGTATTTT.

The J gene is TRBJ1-5, the V gene TRBV24-1, with 7 positions matching TRBD1. CDR3 length: 12 amino acids. The V and J ends lost 12 bases and 4 bases, in that order; junction bases with no gene match: 5. Germline CDR1 reads KGHDR; CDR2 reads SFDVKD. The CDR3 nucleotides read TGTGCCTCCGCAGGGGGGAATCAGCCCCAGCATTTT. Translated, it gives CASAGGNQPQHF.

The chain employs TRBV2 and TRBJ2-1, with 8 bases that match TRBD2. Germline CDR1 and CDR2: SNHLY and FYNNEI. V shed 8 bases and J 0 bases; nucleotides not matched to a gene: 6. This CDR3 has 15 residues. The CDR3 region is CASASGTSSYNEQFF. As DNA, the CDR3 is TGTGCCAGCGCGTCCGGGACTAGCTCCTACAATGAGCAGTTCTTC. Full variable domain (outside the CDR3, taken from reference TRBV2 and TRBJ2-1): EPEVTQTPSHQVTQMGQEVILRCVPISNHLYFYWYRQILGQKVEFLVSFYNNEISEKSEIFDDQFSVERPDGSNFTLKIRSTKLEDSAMYFCASASGTSSYNEQFFGPGTRLTVL.

Turning to this clone: The germline gene is not matched at one end of the junction; a read error may be the cause. DNA for the CDR3: TGCGCCAGCAGCCACTACAGGGTTCCTCTAGATGTGGGTGGCTACACCTTT. Translating it yields CASSHYRVPLDVGGYTF. V gene TRBV4-3 combines with J gene TRBJ1-2; D might be TRBD1 (6 bases). Germline values: CDR1 LGHNA, CDR2 YSLEER. CDR3 length: 17 amino acids.

This sequence joins TRBV7-6 and TRBJ1-4; D possibly corresponds to TRBD1 (6 bases). Germline CDR1 SGHVS, CDR2 FNYEAQ. CDR3 length equals 14 residues. V lost 3 bases, J lost 4 bases, and 9 bases lay in between. CDR3 region: CASSLGQRNEKLFF. The CDR3, as DNA: TGTGCCAGCAGCTTGGGACAACGTAATGAAAAACTGTTTTTT. The full variable domain, its missing parts supplied by reference TRBV7-6 and TRBJ1-4, is GAGVSQSPRYKVTKRGQDVALRCDPISGHVSLYWYRQALGQGPEFLTYFNYEAQQDKSGLPNDRFSAERPEGSISTLTIQRTEQRDSAMYRCASSLGQRNEKLFFGSGTQLSVL.

This chain joins TRBV5-4 and TRBJ2-5; D is undetermined. With 0 bases removed from V and 1 base from J, the gap between germline ends came to 7 bases. This CDR3 has 14 residues. Germline CDR1 reads SGHNT; CDR2 reads YYREEE (reference sequence). The DNA of the CDR3 is TGTGCCAGCAGCTTGGATCATACCCAAGAGACCCAGTACTTC. Encoded protein: CASSLDHTQETQYF.

The chain uses TRBV7-9 and TRBJ1-3; the D gene is possibly TRBD1 (6 bases). Trimming took 4 bases from V and 7 from J, leaving 14 bases between them. This CDR3 spans 14 amino acids. From germline, CDR1 is SEHNR and CDR2 FQNEAQ (reference sequence). In DNA, the CDR3 is TGTGCCAGCAGCTCTAACAGGGCCATGAACACCATATATTTT. It specifies CASSSNRAMNTIYF.

The chain couples TRBV2 to TRBJ1-5; the D gene is possibly TRBD1 (5 bases). This CDR3 has 13 residues. Trimming shortened V by 9 bases and J by 0 bases, and 9 bases separated the two germline ends. CDR1 is SNHLY, CDR2 FYNNEI, per germline. The chain's CDR3 is CASAQGSNQPQHF. The CDR3 DNA sequence: TGTGCCAGTGCCCAGGGTAGCAATCAGCCCCAGCATTTT.

This clone was picked up a small number of times. The gene calls are TRBV5-4 and TRBJ2-5, with a tentative D call TRBD2 (6 bases). CDR1 and CDR2 from the germline V gene are SGHNT and YYREEE (reference sequence). The CDR3 is made up of 14 amino acids. Trimming pared 1 base from V and 5 bases from J, leaving 12 bases between. In DNA, the CDR3 is TGTGCCAGCAGCTTGTGGGACTCTCGGGAGACCCAGTACTTC. This sequence encodes CASSLWDSRETQYF. The full variable domain, its missing parts supplied by reference TRBV5-4 and TRBJ2-5, is ETGVTQSPTHLIKTRGQQVTLRCSSQSGHNTVSWYQQALGQGPQFIFQYYREEENGRGNFPPRFSGLQFPNYSSELNVNALELDDSALYLCASSLWDSRETQYFGPGTRLLVL.

This chain uses TRBV6-2 or TRBV6-3 with TRBJ1-1; D may be TRBD1 (5 bases). V was pared by 2 bases and J by 8 bases, with 15 bases between. The V gene's germline CDR1 is MNHEY and CDR2 SVGEGT. The CDR3 extends over 14 amino acids. CDR3 region: CASSYLGGTSEAFF. The CDR3 nucleotides read TGTGCCAGCAGTTACCTTGGGGGGACCAGCGAAGCTTTCTTT.

The rearrangement joins TRBV11-3 to TRBJ2-5; 15 nucleotides agree with TRBD2. The germline gives CDR1 SGHNT, CDR2 YENEEA. The CDR3 is 16 amino acids. The trim removed 3 bases at V and 7 bases at J, leaving 6 bases unmatched. The CDR3 sequence is CASSLRGLAGGTTQYF. The DNA of the CDR3 is TGTGCCAGCAGCTTGAGGGGACTAGCGGGGGGAACGACCCAGTACTTC.

This clone was observed once. This sequence joins TRBV7-9 and TRBJ2-2, with D uncertain. Trimming cost V 5 bases and J 0 bases, with 10 bases left between them. This CDR3 has 15 amino acids. Germline CDR1 SEHNR, CDR2 FQNEAQ (reference sequence). The chain's CDR3 is CASSAYIANTGELFF. In DNA form, the CDR3 reads TGTGCCAGCAGCGCTTACATAGCGAACACCGGGGAGCTGTTTTTT. Full variable domain (rest looked up from reference TRBV7-9 and TRBJ2-2): DTGVSQNPRHKITKRGQNVTFRCDPISEHNRLYWYRQTLGQGPEFLTYFQNEAQLEKSRLLSDRFSAERPKGSFSTLEIQRTEQGDSAMYLCASSAYIANTGELFFGEGSRLTVL.

The chain has TRBV29-1 and TRBJ2-6, with D possibly TRBD2 on 6 matching bases. Germline V gene data show CDR1 as SQVTM and CDR2 as ANQGSEA. The CDR3 length is 14 residues. Trimming removed 5 bases from V and 0 bases from J, with 8 bases in between. CDR3 protein: CSVWGVSGANVLTF. CDR3 DNA: TGCAGCGTTTGGGGGGTCTCTGGGGCCAACGTCCTGACTTTC.

This chain uses TRBV3-1 (or the pseudogene TRBV3-2) with TRBJ2-7; 11 bases fit TRBD1. The CDR3 length is 17 residues. V was pared by 1 base and J by 7 bases, with 12 bases of the junction left unmatched. The V gene's germline CDR1 is LGHDT and CDR2 YNNKEL (reference sequence). The CDR3 protein is CASSQGVPGQGGYEQYF. In DNA form, the CDR3 reads TGTGCCAGCAGCCAAGGGGTACCGGGACAGGGGGGTTATGAGCAGTACTTC.

V is TRBV4-2 and J is TRBJ2-5; D call uncertain. The V and J ends lost 0 bases and 5 bases respectively, with 13 bases between them. Germline lookup yields CDR1 LGHNA and CDR2 YNFKEQ. The CDR3 is 15 amino acids. For the CDR3, the DNA is TGTGCCAGCAGCCAAGATCATAACGGGCAGGAGACCCAGTACTTC. This sequence encodes CASSQDHNGQETQYF.

J is TRBJ1-6 and V is TRBV5-4; tentatively, D is TRBD1 (5 bases). The V gene lost 1 base and the J gene lost 7 bases, with 12 bases spanning the gap. This CDR3 comprises 15 residues. Germline assignment: CDR1 SGHNT and CDR2 YYREEE (reference sequence). The CDR3 DNA sequence: TGTGCCAGCAGCTTGCAGCAGGGAGAAAATTCACCCCTCCACTTT. Protein product: CASSLQQGENSPLHF.

The chain is built from TRBV3-1 (or the pseudogene TRBV3-2) and TRBJ2-5, with 9 bases aligning to TRBD2. CDR1 LGHDT and CDR2 YNNKEL come from the germline V gene (reference sequence). Trimming removed 0 bases from V and 4 bases from J; junction bases left unmatched: 9. The CDR3 is made up of 17 amino acids. CDR3 sequence: CASSQDLIAGVGETQYF. As DNA, the CDR3 is TGTGCCAGCAGCCAAGATCTGATAGCGGGGGTTGGAGAGACCCAGTACTTC.

The rearrangement joins TRBV7-2 to TRBJ2-5; 8 nucleotides align to TRBD2. The germline gives CDR1 SGHTA, CDR2 FQGNSA. This CDR3 comprises 15 residues. The trim removed 4 bases at V and 0 bases at J, leaving 4 bases unmatched. The CDR3 nucleotides are TGTGCCAGCAGCTCCGGGGGGGCCAACCAAGAGACCCAGTACTTC. Protein: CASSSGGANQETQYF. The entire variable domain, with the rest obtained from reference TRBV7-2 and TRBJ2-5, is as follows: GAGVSQSPSNKVTEKGKDVELRCDPISGHTALYWYRQSLGQGLEFLIYFQGNSAPDKSGLPSDRFSAERTGGSVSTLTIQRTQQEDSAVYLCASSSGGANQETQYFGPGTRLLVL.